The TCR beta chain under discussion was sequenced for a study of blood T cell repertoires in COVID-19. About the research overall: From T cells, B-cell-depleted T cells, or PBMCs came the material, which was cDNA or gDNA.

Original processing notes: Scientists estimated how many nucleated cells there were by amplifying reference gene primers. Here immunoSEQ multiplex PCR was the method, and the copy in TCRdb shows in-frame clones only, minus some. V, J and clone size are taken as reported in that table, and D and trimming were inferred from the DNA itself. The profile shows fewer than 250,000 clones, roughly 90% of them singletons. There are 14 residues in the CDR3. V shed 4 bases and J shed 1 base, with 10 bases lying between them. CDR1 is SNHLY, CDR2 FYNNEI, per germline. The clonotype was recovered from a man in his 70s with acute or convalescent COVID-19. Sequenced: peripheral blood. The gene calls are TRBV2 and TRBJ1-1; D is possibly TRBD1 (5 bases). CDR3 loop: CASSGGLTNTEAFF. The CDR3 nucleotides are TGTGCCAGCAGTGGGGGACTGACGAACACTGAAGCTTTCTTT.